The 26 T cell receptor beta chains below were found in one sample sequenced in a study of T cells after yellow fever vaccination. In TCRdb, the 5' RACE reads were re-called with MiXCR into one record per CDR3 protein. Of hundreds of thousands of distinct CDR3 sequences listed, 4.1% are singletons. This sample comprised PBMCs, obtained 5 days after the yellow fever booster vaccination. All receptors come from a man younger than 30 who received the YFV17D yellow fever vaccine.

This clonotype was seen at least ten times. This chain connects TRBV20-1 to TRBJ2-3; D is ambiguous. V lost 6 bases to trimming and J lost 4 bases, with 14 bases between them. The CDR3 has 13 amino acids. The germline gives CDR1 DFQATT, CDR2 SNEGSKA (reference sequence). The CDR3 DNA reads as TGCAGTGCCTCAGTTCCGGGCGCAGATACGCAGTATTTT. Translation: CSASVPGADTQYF.

This clonotype was observed at least ten times. The chain joins TRBV7-9 to TRBJ2-2; TRBD2 might be the D (6 bases). CDR1 and CDR2 from the germline V gene are SEHNR and FQNEAQ (reference sequence). The CDR3 totals 17 residues. Trimming stripped 1 base from V and 5 bases from J, with 17 bases between. CDR3 DNA sequence: TGTGCCAGCAGCTTAGAACGGATGGGGGGAAGGACCGGGGAGCTGTTTTTT. It translates to CASSLERMGGRTGELFF.

This clonotype was found many times. The gene calls are TRBV5-1 and TRBJ1-4; D is unclear. The CDR3 covers 15 residues. Germline-derived CDR1 and CDR2 are SGHRS and YFSETQ. The germline V and J ends were trimmed by 0 bases and 8 bases, with 14 bases remaining between them. The CDR3 sequence: CASSLASQEGEKLFF. CDR3 bases: TGCGCCAGCAGCTTGGCCAGCCAGGAGGGAGAAAAACTGTTTTTT. Based on the CDR3 plus reference TRBV5-1 and TRBJ1-4, the full variable domain is KAGVTQTPRYLIKTRGQQVTLSCSPISGHRSVSWYQQTPGQGLQFLFEYFSETQRNKGNFPGRFSGRQFSNSRSEMNVSTLELGDSALYLCASSLASQEGEKLFFGSGTQLSVL.

The chain combines TRBV18 with TRBJ1-2; 8 nucleotides match TRBD1. Trimming removed 5 bases from V and 3 bases from J; junction bases left unmatched: 2. CDR1 and CDR2 from the germline V gene are KGHSH and LQKENI. The CDR3 contains 13 residues. CDR3 sequence reads: CASSGQGDYGYTF. DNA of the CDR3: TGTGCCAGCTCAGGACAGGGTGACTATGGCTACACCTTC.

This clonotype was detected many times. The V gene is TRBV4-3, the J gene TRBJ1-6, with 11 bases fitting TRBD1. The germline CDR1 and CDR2 sequences are LGHNA and YSLEER. V lost 5 bases and J lost 9; bases outside the gene matches: 6. The CDR3 sequence is 15 residues long. The CDR3 DNA follows: TGCGCCAGCAGCACCCGGACAGGGGGCTTTTCACCCCTCCACTTT. This gives the protein CASSTRTGGFSPLHF.

CDR3 protein: CASSPWTSGGAGNEQFF. The DNA for the CDR3 is TGTGCCAGCAGCCCTTGGACTAGCGGGGGGGCAGGGAATGAGCAGTTCTTC. The J gene is TRBJ2-1, the V gene TRBV11-2; 15 positions match TRBD2. The germline V gene encodes CDR1 SGHAT and CDR2 FQNNGV. V was clipped by 5 bases and J by 7 bases; unmatched bases: 9. The CDR3 is 17 residues long.

This clonotype was seen more than once but under ten times. This may come from a read error, since a much larger clone is one base off. The chain carries TRBV6-1 and TRBJ1-2; D remains unclear. The CDR3 is 11 residues long. CDR1 MNHNS and CDR2 SASEGT come from the germline V gene. The V end was cut by 3 bases, the J end by 4 bases, with 3 bases between. In DNA form, the CDR3 reads TGTGCCAGCAGTGAGATCTATGGCTACACCTTC. Translating gives CASSEIYGYTF.

This clonotype has ten or more counts. The chain carries TRBV20-1 and TRBJ2-5; a possible D gene is TRBD2 (6 bases). Per germline, CDR1 DFQATT and CDR2 SNEGSKA (reference sequence). This CDR3 comprises 16 residues. The ends were cut back, 0 bases at V and 0 bases at J, with 14 bases in the middle. In DNA form, the CDR3 reads TGCAGTGCTAGAGATACGTCTAGCGCGTACCAAGAGACCCAGTACTTC. Protein product: CSARDTSSAYQETQYF.

The rearrangement uses TRBV24-1 and TRBJ2-4, with 13 bases identical to TRBD2. The CDR3 consists of 16 residues. Germline V lookup: CDR1 KGHDR, CDR2 SFDVKD. The V gene end was trimmed by 4 bases and the J gene end by 9 bases; junction bases not matched to a gene: 8. CDR3 nucleotide sequence: TGTGCCACCAGTGACTGGACTAGCGGGGGCCAGGGCATTCAGTACTTC. Translated, it gives CATSDWTSGGQGIQYF.

This clonotype was counted many times. CDR3 nucleotide sequence: TGTGCCAGCAGTCGCGGCGACAGGGACACTGAAGCTTTCTTT. It specifies CASSRGDRDTEAFF. V gene TRBV12-3 or TRBV12-4 combines with J gene TRBJ1-1; 7 nucleotides align to TRBD1. This CDR3 is 14 amino acids long. After removal of 5 bases from V and 3 bases from J, the junction contained 6 bases not matched to a gene.

The J gene is TRBJ2-7, the V gene TRBV11-2; D is perhaps TRBD1 (6 bases). Germline V gives CDR1 SGHAT, CDR2 FQNNGV. V lost 4 bases and J lost 0, with 10 bases in between. The CDR3 runs to 14 residues. The CDR3 loop reads CASSSPGASYEQYF. CDR3 in DNA: TGTGCCAGCAGCTCGCCAGGGGCCTCCTACGAGCAGTACTTC.

This clonotype showed up many times. The rearrangement joins TRBV6-5 to TRBJ1-1, with 7 bases that match TRBD1. Germline CDR1 is MNHEY and CDR2 is SVGAGI. J lost 1 base, V lost 6 bases, and 11 bases had no gene match. The CDR3 totals 16 residues. CDR3 residues: CASSSQRGRGNTEAFF. The CDR3 DNA is TGTGCCAGCAGCTCTCAGAGGGGGCGGGGGAACACTGAAGCTTTCTTT.

The chain recombines TRBV5-8 with TRBJ1-2, with a possible D match to TRBD1 (6 bases). CDR1 SGHTS and CDR2 YDEGEE come from the germline V gene. V dropped 6 bases and J dropped 14 bases, with 20 bases sitting between them. The CDR3 covers 12 residues. The CDR3 spells CASTNRGQASTF. The CDR3 DNA sequence: TGTGCCAGCACCAACCGGGGACAAGCCTCGACCTTC. Looking up the rest from reference TRBV5-8 and TRBJ1-2 gives the full variable domain: EAGVTQSPTHLIKTRGQQATLRCSPISGHTSVYWYQQALGLGLQFLLWYDEGEERNRGNFPPRFSGRQFPNYSSELNVNALELEDSALYLCASTNRGQASTFGSGTRLTVV.

V and J are TRBV6-5 and TRBJ2-3, with 8 bases identical to TRBD1. The V gene end was trimmed by 9 bases and the J gene end by 0 bases; junction bases not matched to a gene: 11. The length of the CDR3 is 16 residues. The V gene's germline CDR1 is MNHEY and CDR2 SVGAGI. CDR3 DNA sequence: TGTGCCAGTGGGACAGGCCTTCCCCTTAGCACAGATACGCAGTATTTT. Amino acids: CASGTGLPLSTDTQYF.

This clonotype was detected ten times or more. V usage is TRBV4-3 and J usage is TRBJ1-4; 7 bases fit TRBD1. The CDR3 is made up of 15 amino acids. CDR1 is LGHNA and CDR2 is YSLEER in the germline V gene. J lost 6 bases, V lost 3 bases, and 7 bases had no gene match. The CDR3 reads CASSHLTGTDEKLFF. CDR3 in DNA: TGCGCCAGCAGCCACTTAACCGGGACAGATGAAAAACTGTTTTTT.

This clonotype was seen more than once but under ten times. The chain employs TRBV4-2 and TRBJ1-1; D gene unclear. Germline CDR1 is LGHNA and CDR2 is YNFKEQ. V was pared by 0 bases and J by 10 bases, with 15 bases between. The CDR3 sequence is 14 residues long. This CDR3 reads CASSQESGRIRAFF. CDR3 DNA sequence: TGTGCCAGCAGCCAAGAATCGGGCAGGATAAGAGCTTTCTTT.

This clonotype was seen a handful of times. The chain is built from TRBV4-2 and TRBJ2-2; 7 bases are shared with TRBD2. Germline CDR1 LGHNA, CDR2 YNFKEQ. V shed 3 bases, J shed 0 bases, and the junction held 13 bases outside the gene matches. This CDR3 is built from 19 residues. In DNA, the CDR3 is TGTGCCAGCAGCCATAATCCCAGCGGGGCACCTTCGAACACCGGGGAGCTGTTTTTT. Amino acid sequence: CASSHNPSGAPSNTGELFF.

Concerning this clonotype itself: A read error may account for a junction end that differs from germline. This chain uses TRBV20-1 with TRBJ1-4; the match to TRBD1 covers 8 bases. The CDR3 runs 10 residues. Germline values: CDR1 DFQATT, CDR2 SNEGSKA (reference sequence). The chain's CDR3 is CSASRTGQLF. The CDR3 bases are TGCAGTGCTTCCCGGACAGGGCAGCTTTTT.

This clonotype turned up a few times. This chain joins TRBV5-1 and TRBJ2-7; no reliable D call. From germline, CDR1 is SGHRS and CDR2 YFSETQ. The CDR3 length is 13 residues. V gave up 3 bases and J gave up 0 bases, with 7 bases separating them. CDR3 region: CASSSGFSYEQYF. CDR3 nucleotides: TGCGCCAGCAGCTCCGGGTTCTCCTACGAGCAGTACTTC.

This rearrangement joins TRBV9 to TRBJ2-3, with TRBD2 identical over 8 bases. The germline V gene has CDR1 SGDLS and CDR2 YYNGEE. With 0 bases clipped from V and 4 bases from J, the junction kept 13 bases outside the gene matches. The CDR3 contains 18 residues. Here the CDR3 reads CASSVAPSLRGGSDTQYF. For the CDR3, the DNA is TGTGCCAGCAGCGTAGCCCCGTCGCTTCGGGGGGGATCAGATACGCAGTATTTT.

DNA of the CDR3: TGCGCCAGCAGCACCCTAGCTGGAAACACCATATATTTT. This codes for CASSTLAGNTIYF. V gene TRBV5-1 combines with J gene TRBJ1-3; D is uncertain. CDR1 and CDR2 (germline): SGHRS, YFSETQ. CDR3 length equals 13 residues. The germline V and J ends were trimmed by 4 bases and 2 bases, with 7 bases remaining between them.

Written as DNA, the CDR3 is TGTGCCAGCAGCGTAGGAGGGCACCCTCCCCCCTACAATGAGCAGTTCTTC. Amino acids: CASSVGGHPPPYNEQFF. V and J are TRBV9 and TRBJ2-1; D may be TRBD2 (5 bases). Trimming left V 0 bases short and J 2 bases short, with 15 bases between. Germline V gives CDR1 SGDLS, CDR2 YYNGEE. The CDR3 contains 17 residues.

This clonotype turned up a few times. The chain employs TRBV7-2 and TRBJ2-3; D is perhaps TRBD2 (6 bases). Germline V gene sequence: CDR1 SGHTA, CDR2 FQGNSA. The CDR3 spans 16 residues. V lost 0 bases and J 0 bases, leaving 10 bases between the germline ends. CDR3 in DNA: TGTGCCAGCAGCTTAGCAATGCGGGGCAGCACAGATACGCAGTATTTT. Translating it yields CASSLAMRGSTDTQYF. The variable domain in full, completed from reference TRBV7-2 and TRBJ2-3, reads GAGVSQSPSNKVTEKGKDVELRCDPISGHTALYWYRQSLGQGLEFLIYFQGNSAPDKSGLPSDRFSAERTGGSVSTLTIQRTQQEDSAVYLCASSLAMRGSTDTQYFGPGTRLTVL.

This clonotype was observed many times. Written as DNA, the CDR3 is TGTGCCAGCACCCGCACTGAGGCAGGCGACCTCTACACCTTC. This encodes CASTRTEAGDLYTF. This chain links TRBV2 with TRBJ1-2; no clear D. CDR1 and CDR2 (germline): SNHLY, FYNNEI. Trimming removed 7 bases at V and 10 bases at J, with 22 bases between. This CDR3 is built from 14 residues.

This clonotype occurred a few times. The chain uses TRBV12-3 or TRBV12-4 and TRBJ1-2, with D perhaps matching TRBD1 (5 bases). Deletions cut 3 bases from V and 4 bases from J, with 9 bases between. The CDR3 consists of 13 residues. CDR3 region: CASSFSRVYGYTF. CDR3 in DNA: TGTGCCAGCAGTTTTAGCAGGGTCTATGGCTACACCTTC.

In DNA, the CDR3 is TGCAGTGCTAGGTCTCAGAGCTATGGCTACACCTTC. It encodes CSARSQSYGYTF. The chain recombines TRBV20-1 with TRBJ1-2; unclear D gene. CDR3 size: 12 residues. Trimming shortened V by 3 bases and J by 4 bases, and 9 bases separated the two germline ends. Germline V gives CDR1 DFQATT, CDR2 SNEGSKA (reference sequence).